This T cell receptor beta chain came from a study of naive and memory T cell subsets. The study's findings and limits: A few larger clonotypes appeared in naive repertoires, especially CD8, possibly memory cells re-expressing CD45RA.

The V gene's germline CDR1 is MDHEN and CDR2 SYDVKM. The CDR3 loop spans 16 amino acids. The V and J ends lost 6 bases and 7 bases respectively, with 19 bases between them. This clonotype turned up a few times. What it binds is not known. An equimolar mix of two oligonucleotides served as the beta constant-region primer for TRBC1 and TRBC2. Ligated cDNA was amplified by four rounds of PCR with nested alpha and beta constant-region primers and SP2. TCRdb called the UMI-ligation and nested PCR reads again in MiXCR, with one record for every CDR3 protein. The data contain 150,000 or so distinct CDR3 sequences, roughly 23% of them singletons.

The TCR comes from a human donor in good health. This chain links TRBV28 with TRBJ1-6, with D possibly being TRBD1 (5 bases). Sequenced: naive CD4+ T cells from blood. The CDR3 nucleotides are TGTGCCAGCAGCTTCGGGGGGTCACAAAAGAATTCACCCCTCCACTTT. This sequence encodes CASSFGGSQKNSPLHF.